One sample yielded the 23 T cell receptor beta chains listed below, sequenced in a study of beta chain features in type 1 diabetes. Investigators reverse transcribed all isolated RNA, so they sequenced expressed TCRB transcripts. Sequenced by immunoSEQ multiplex PCR; TCRdb stores in-frame clones only, minus some. This sample has 120,000 to 150,000 clones, with around a tenth found just once. The source material was central memory CD4+ T cells from blood. These receptors all come from a middle-aged woman in good health.

CDR3 loop: CASNKVGGSTDTQYF. Written as DNA, the CDR3 is TGTGCCAGCAACAAAGTCGGGGGAAGCACAGATACGCAGTATTTT. The V call is TRBV6-1, the J call TRBJ2-3; a possible D gene is TRBD2 (6 bases). Per the germline V gene, CDR1 is MNHNS and CDR2 is SASEGT. This CDR3 contains 15 residues. With 7 bases removed from V and 0 bases from J, the gap between germline ends came to 14 bases.

V usage is TRBV11-2 and J usage is TRBJ2-5, with 12 bases lining up with TRBD2. There are 16 residues in the CDR3. The V segment lost 3 bases and the J segment 2 bases; nucleotides outside the gene matches: 4. CDR1 and CDR2 from the germline V gene are SGHAT and FQNNGV. CDR3 nucleotides: TGTGCCAGCAGCTTCACGACTAGCGGGGGACAAGAGACCCAGTACTTC. Translating it yields CASSFTTSGGQETQYF.

The chain joins TRBV6-5 to TRBJ2-7, with D unresolved. The CDR3 runs 11 residues. Germline CDR1 MNHEY, CDR2 SVGAGI. Trimming left V 4 bases short and J 2 bases short, with 3 bases between. Written as DNA, the CDR3 is TGTGCCAGCAGTTCTCCCTACGAGCAGTACTTC. It specifies CASSSPYEQYF.

This clone was seen a few times. This chain joins TRBV7-2 and TRBJ2-1; TRBD2 matches at 7 bases. Per germline, CDR1 SGHTA and CDR2 FQGNSA. The CDR3 length is 14 residues. The V segment lost 7 bases and the J segment 10 bases; nucleotides outside the gene matches: 13. The CDR3 sequence: CASTVGRWGGEQFF. As DNA, the CDR3 is TGTGCCAGCACAGTAGGTCGCTGGGGAGGGGAGCAGTTCTTC.

The gene calls are TRBV27 and TRBJ2-7; TRBD1 matches 11 bases. The germline gives CDR1 MNHEY, CDR2 SMNVEV (reference sequence). V dropped 6 bases and J dropped 3; count of bases not matched to a gene: 4. CDR3 length: 14 residues. The CDR3 region has the DNA TGTGCCAGCAGAACCGGGACAGGGGGCTACGAGCAGTACTTC. It codes for CASRTGTGGYEQYF.

In its sample, this clone was seen a few times. This chain links TRBV19 with TRBJ1-2; no clear D. CDR1 is LNHDA, CDR2 SQIVND, per germline (reference sequence). The germline V and J ends were trimmed by 6 bases and 3 bases, with 14 bases remaining between them. The CDR3 sequence is 14 residues long. The CDR3 sequence is CASSPSTSDYGYTF. The CDR3 bases are TGTGCCAGTAGCCCGAGTACGAGCGACTATGGCTACACCTTC.

The chain uses TRBV5-1 and TRBJ2-3; 7 nucleotides agree with TRBD2. Germline-derived CDR1 and CDR2 are SGHRS and YFSETQ. CDR3 length: 12 residues. Trimming removed 4 bases from V and 6 bases from J; junction bases left unmatched: 2. For the CDR3, the DNA is TGCGCCAGCAGCCCTAGCGGTGATACGCAGTATTTT. As protein: CASSPSGDTQYF.

This clone showed up just a few times. The gene calls are TRBV7-9 and TRBJ2-1, with 7 bases lining up with TRBD2. The V and J ends lost 5 bases and 5 bases, in that order; junction bases with no gene match: 9. The CDR3 has 15 residues. CDR1 is SEHNR, CDR2 FQNEAQ, per germline (reference sequence). The CDR3 bases are TGTGCCAGCAGCCAAGACAGCGGGGCGGACAATGAGCAGTTCTTC. This encodes CASSQDSGADNEQFF.

By share, this clone counts as medium-sized (0.01 to 0.1%). The gene calls are TRBV7-9 and TRBJ2-3, with TRBD2 as a possible D gene (7 bases). CDR1 is SEHNR and CDR2 is FQNEAQ in the germline V gene (reference sequence). Trimming removed 3 bases at V and 4 bases at J, with 11 bases between. The CDR3 is 14 residues long. The CDR3 loop is CASSLAGAPDTQYF. The CDR3 region has the DNA TGTGCCAGCAGCTTGGCGGGGGCCCCAGATACGCAGTATTTT.

The rearrangement uses TRBV5-5 and TRBJ2-1, with D unclear. V lost 3 bases and J lost 4, with 14 bases in between. Germline CDR1 SGHKS, CDR2 YYEKEE (reference sequence). The length of the CDR3 is 15 residues. The CDR3 is CASSYSRFGYNEQFF. CDR3 DNA: TGTGCCAGCAGCTATAGCCGCTTCGGGTACAATGAGCAGTTCTTC. The variable domain in full, with the rest retrieved from reference TRBV5-5 and TRBJ2-1, is DAGVTQSPTHLIKTRGQQVTLRCSPISGHKSVSWYQQVLGQGPQFIFQYYEKEERGRGNFPDRFSARQFPNYSSELNVNALLLGDSALYLCASSYSRFGYNEQFFGPGTRLTVL.

Points on this clone: Germline and junction disagree at one end, which may indicate a read error. The CDR3 reads CASGDRDRNTGEQFF. CDR3 coding DNA: TGTGCTAGTGGGGACCGGGACAGGAACACCGGGGAGCAGTTTTTT. V and J are TRBV12-5 and TRBJ2-2; 8 bases are a match to TRBD1. Germline V gene lookup returns CDR1 LGHNT and CDR2 FRNRAP. The CDR3 spans 15 residues. Full variable domain (missing parts from reference TRBV12-5 and TRBJ2-2): DARVTQTPRHKVTEMGQEVTMRCQPILGHNTVFWYRQTMMQGLELLAYFRNRAPLDDSGMPKDRFSAEMPDATLATLKIQPSEPRDSAVYFCASGDRDRNTGEQFFGEGSRLTVL.

V usage is TRBV2 and J usage is TRBJ2-3; TRBD2 matches 11 bases. The V and J ends lost 6 bases and 2 bases, in that order; junction bases with no gene match: 7. In germline, CDR1 is SNHLY, CDR2 FYNNEI. The CDR3 sequence is 16 residues long. The CDR3 loop reads CASRQPSGGSTDTQYF. CDR3 DNA: TGTGCCAGCAGGCAACCTAGCGGGGGGTCCACAGATACGCAGTATTTT.

This clone was counted at least ten times. The chain has TRBV28 and TRBJ2-7; 7 nucleotides align to TRBD2. The CDR3 covers 12 residues. Germline CDR1 and CDR2: MDHEN and SYDVKM. Trimming cost V 8 bases and J 6 bases; bases outside gene matches: 7. CDR3 sequence: CASEQGGSEQYF. CDR3 nucleotides: TGTGCCAGCGAGCAGGGAGGGTCCGAGCAGTACTTC. The variable domain in full, completed from reference TRBV28 and TRBJ2-7, reads DVKVTQSSRYLVKRTGEKVFLECVQDMDHENMFWYRQDPGLGLRLIYFSYDVKMKEKGDIPEGYSVSREKKERFSLILESASTNQTSMYLCASEQGGSEQYFGPGTRLTVT.

The rearrangement uses TRBV18 and TRBJ2-5; 8 nucleotides match TRBD2. CDR1 and CDR2 (germline): KGHSH, LQKENI. The CDR3 length is 14 residues. V dropped 3 bases and J dropped 5; count of bases not matched to a gene: 5. CDR3 DNA: TGTGCCAGCTCACCGTCTAGCGGGCGGGAGACCCAGTACTTC. It translates to CASSPSSGRETQYF.

The J gene is TRBJ2-1, the V gene TRBV7-2, with a tentative D call TRBD2 (5 bases). The germline V gene encodes CDR1 SGHTA and CDR2 FQGNSA. V was shortened by 7 bases and J by 8 bases, with 18 bases between the two germline ends. The CDR3 length is 14 residues. CDR3 in DNA: TGTGCCAGCACCATGGACTCCCGCCGCCATGAGCAGTTCTTC. Amino acid sequence: CASTMDSRRHEQFF.

V is TRBV7-9 and J is TRBJ2-7, with D possibly being TRBD1 (6 bases). In germline, CDR1 is SEHNR, CDR2 FQNEAQ (reference sequence). With 6 bases removed from V and 3 bases from J, the gap between germline ends came to 12 bases. This CDR3 has 13 amino acids. CDR3 residues: CASSRTAGYEQYF. The CDR3 DNA follows: TGTGCCAGCAGTCGGACAGCCGGCTACGAGCAGTACTTC.

This clone was seen more than once but under ten times. The chain links TRBV6-4 to TRBJ2-5; 10 bases are a match to TRBD2. J was trimmed by 2 bases and V by 5 bases; bases with no gene match: 5. This CDR3 has 15 amino acids. Germline lookup yields CDR1 MRHNA and CDR2 SNTAGT. The CDR3 sequence: CASSPRAGGQETQYF. The CDR3 DNA reads TGTGCCAGCAGTCCTCGAGCGGGGGGGCAAGAGACCCAGTACTTC.

The rearrangement joins TRBV9 to TRBJ1-5; D not certain. The germline V gene encodes CDR1 SGDLS and CDR2 YYNGEE. Trimming removed 0 bases at V and 0 bases at J, with 7 bases between. This CDR3 has 15 amino acids. The CDR3 coding sequence is TGTGCCAGCAGCGTAGACAGCTATAGCAATCAGCCCCAGCATTTT. Translation gives CASSVDSYSNQPQHF. Complete variable domain (other parts from reference TRBV9 and TRBJ1-5): DSGVTQTPKHLITATGQRVTLRCSPRSGDLSVYWYQQSLDQGLQFLIQYYNGEERAKGNILERFSAQQFPDLHSELNLSSLELGDSALYFCASSVDSYSNQPQHFGDGTRLSIL.

The genes are TRBV14 and TRBJ2-5; weak D call: TRBD1 (6 bases). The CDR3 has 15 amino acids. Germline lookup yields CDR1 SGHDN and CDR2 FVKESK. The V gene lost 2 bases and the J gene lost 1 base, with 11 bases spanning the gap. This CDR3 reads CASSQIRGRQETQYF. CDR3 in DNA: TGTGCCAGCAGCCAAATCAGGGGTCGCCAAGAGACCCAGTACTTC.

V and J are TRBV4-3 and TRBJ1-2, with unresolved D. The CDR3 has 15 residues. V gave up 0 bases and J gave up 8 bases, with 16 bases separating them. Per germline, CDR1 LGHNA and CDR2 YSLEER. The CDR3 nucleotides are TGCGCCAGCAGCCAAGACTTCAGAGGTAATGCCGGCTACACCTTC. It encodes CASSQDFRGNAGYTF.

This clone was seen a handful of times. The chain carries TRBV5-4 and TRBJ2-3; D is possibly TRBD1 (6 bases). CDR1 and CDR2 from the germline V gene are SGHNT and YYREEE (reference sequence). The CDR3 runs 18 residues. Deletions cut 4 bases from V and 0 bases from J, with 21 bases between. The CDR3 coding sequence is TGTGCCAGCAGCCCAGGGGCGTCGGCGAGGCCTAGCACAGATACGCAGTATTTT. This encodes CASSPGASARPSTDTQYF. The whole variable domain, filled in from reference TRBV5-4 and TRBJ2-3, reads ETGVTQSPTHLIKTRGQQVTLRCSSQSGHNTVSWYQQALGQGPQFIFQYYREEENGRGNFPPRFSGLQFPNYSSELNVNALELDDSALYLCASSPGASARPSTDTQYFGPGTRLTVL.

The V call is TRBV2, the J call TRBJ1-4, with D maybe TRBD1 (5 bases). This CDR3 has 15 residues. Germline V lookup: CDR1 SNHLY, CDR2 FYNNEI. Trimming removed 10 bases from V and 8 bases from J, with 23 bases in between. CDR3 region: CATMRPGRLGEKLFF. As DNA, the CDR3 is TGTGCCACAATGCGACCGGGACGACTAGGGGAAAAACTGTTTTTT.

This clone was picked up a small number of times. J is TRBJ2-5 and V is TRBV7-7; possible D gene TRBD1, 6 bases. There are 15 residues in the CDR3. Germline loops: CDR1 SSHAT, CDR2 FNYEAQ (reference sequence). V was trimmed by 4 bases and J by 5 bases, leaving 17 bases between them. The CDR3 region is CASSSHRVEGETQYF. DNA for the CDR3: TGTGCCAGCAGCTCCCACAGGGTCGAGGGGGAGACCCAGTACTTC. The full variable domain, rest sourced from reference TRBV7-7 and TRBJ2-5, is GAGVSQSPRYKVTKRGQDVTLRCDPISSHATLYWYQQALGQGPEFLTYFNYEAQPDKSGLPSDRFSAERPEGSISTLTIQRTEQRDSAMYRCASSSHRVEGETQYFGPGTRLLVL.